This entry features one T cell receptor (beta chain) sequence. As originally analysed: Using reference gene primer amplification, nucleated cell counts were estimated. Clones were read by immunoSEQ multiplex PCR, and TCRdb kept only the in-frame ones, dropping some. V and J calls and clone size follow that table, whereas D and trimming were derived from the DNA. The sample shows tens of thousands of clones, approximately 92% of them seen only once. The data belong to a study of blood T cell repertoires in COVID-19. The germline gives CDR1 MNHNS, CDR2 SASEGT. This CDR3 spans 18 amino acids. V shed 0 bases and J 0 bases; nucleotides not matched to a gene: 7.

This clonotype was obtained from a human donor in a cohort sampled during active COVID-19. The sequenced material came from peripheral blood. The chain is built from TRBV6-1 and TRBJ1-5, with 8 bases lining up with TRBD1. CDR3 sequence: CASSEAPWDRYSNQPQHF. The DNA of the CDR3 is TGTGCCAGCAGTGAAGCGCCCTGGGACAGGTATAGCAATCAGCCCCAGCATTTT.